This TCR beta chain was identified in a study of T cells in women clearing cervical HPV infection (dated by TCRdb to 2016 to 2018). Broadly, across the study: The cases were about 23 women with histologically confirmed HPV16-related CIN3 or worse, and 2 of those women had invasive cancers. The roughly 25 controls were women who cleared a single incident HPV16 infection within 12 months without developing precancer or cancer. The parent cohort enrolled about 10,000 women aged 18 or older in Guanacaste, Costa Rica, during about 1992 to 1994 and followed them for approximately seven years. Median age was about 35 years in cases versus just over 37 in controls, and baseline characteristics did not differ significantly. Blood from cases was collected at the visit at which the lesion was first identified, whereas blood from controls was collected once infection was no longer detected. Quality controls consisted of five blinded duplicates per group, for a total of roughly 60 samples made up of around 50 participants and roughly ten replicates. Cases and controls were matched on age within five years and on year of sample collection. Nested within Costa Rica's Guanacaste HPV Natural History Study, an exploratory proof-of-principle case-control study compared TCR repertoires across cervical HPV16 outcomes. For cases, a median interval of roughly 150 days, with an interquartile range of 90 to 200 days, was observed between lesion detection and blood sampling. HLA typing was available for only a few women, so HLA type could not be excluded as a confounder.

Broad study findings and their caveats: TCR repertoire richness was significantly higher in CIN3+ cases than in controls across sequencing depths, while evenness did not differ. By combining richness with V gene abundances, random forest classifiers separated cases from controls with an estimated AUC of around 0.85. The cross-sectional design could not show whether the associations came before the infection or were a result of it, and neither effector/memory subsets nor HPV-specific T cells were isolated. T-cell numbers per sample were unknown, so richness differences could reflect varying T-cell content rather than repertoire biology.

Every participant had a single incident cervical HPV16 infection, and prevalent HPV16 infections were excluded. Cervical HPV DNA was detected with MY09/MY11 PCR, and genotyping was done with dot-blot hybridization. Roughly 14 mL of heparinized blood was centrifuged, after which the buffy coat was aliquoted, frozen at -30 degrees C, and then stored at -80 degrees C. Genomic DNA was extracted from buffy coat specimens using QIAGEN kits. Remarks on this clone: There is no known antigen for this receptor.

The immunoSEQ assay used multiplex PCR to amplify TCR beta CDR3 regions from an average of roughly 1,200 ng of genomic DNA per sample. Primer bias was corrected in the assay by using a complete synthetic TCR repertoire to establish an amplification baseline. The amplicons were sequenced using the Illumina platform. In the authors' own workflow: Sequences were error-corrected by clustering with frequency ratios and a modified nearest-neighbor algorithm, then analyzed in the immunoSEQ Analyzer with IMGT gene definitions. TCR richness and evenness were averaged over 20 rarefaction repeats at each rarefaction depth, excluding samples with fewer sequences than the depth. V, D and J gene relative abundances were compared between groups with Wilcoxon rank sum tests, applying FDR correction. An intraclass correlation of about 96% for TCR richness and an average of about 77% across some 70 gene segments were obtained from the blinded duplicates. The table comes from immuneACCESS by way of TCRdb, which keeps in-frame sequences with V and J called. Part of the clones is missing from these tables; in studies checked, under half for an unresolved V gene and the rest for unknown reasons. V and J calls and clone size are as listed in that table; D and trimming were resolved from the DNA. This sample's records show around 23,000 clones. The top ten constitute 5.4% of the sample.

This TCR was recovered from a woman aged 18 to 69 with a cervical HPV16 infection that either progressed to CIN3+ or cleared (not recorded which). Sequencing was done on a sample of blood buffy coat.

CDR3 protein: CASSGGRGNQPQYF. Incomplete CDR3 DNA: TGTGCCAGCTCAGGGGGCAGAGGCAATCAGCCG. The chain uses TRBV2 and TRBJ2-3; TRBD1 lines up with 8 middle nucleotides. Read coverage stops 3 residues before the CDR3 terminus; the germline J gene supplies the remainder. The cysteine opens and the phenylalanine closes a CDR3 of 14 amino acids. The 33 bases shown cover part of the CDR3, and their frame starts at base 1. The germline V gene yields SNHLY for CDR1 and FYNNEI for CDR2. Reference TRBV2 and TRBJ2-3 proteins supply the regions before and after the CDR3; the full variable domain is: EPEVTQTPSHQVTQMGQEVILRCVPISNHLYFYWYRQILGQKVEFLVSFYNNEISEKSEIFDDQFSVERPDGSNFTLKIRSTKLEDSAMYFCASSGGRGNQPQYFGPGTRLTVL.